Listed here are 14 T cell receptor beta chains from one sample, sequenced in a study of T cell responses to AZD1222 COVID-19 vaccine. TCRdb's copy holds only in-frame clones and misses some; the assay was immunoSEQ multiplex PCR. The sample shows around 120,000 clones, approximately 91% of them seen only once. Here the sequenced sample was peripheral blood, taken on day 0 of AZD1222 vaccination. Source of these receptors: an adult in good health.

The J gene is TRBJ1-1, the V gene TRBV18, with D uncertain. Germline CDR1 KGHSH, CDR2 LQKENI. This CDR3 is built from 13 residues. Trimming shortened V by 3 bases and J by 5 bases, and 10 bases separated the two germline ends. The CDR3 coding sequence is TGTGCCAGCTCACCCGTAAAAGGAACTGAAGCTTTCTTT. It translates to CASSPVKGTEAFF.

The chain recombines TRBV7-3 with TRBJ1-3; D might be TRBD1 (6 bases). The germline gives CDR1 SGHTA, CDR2 FQGTGA. The CDR3 is made up of 15 amino acids. Trimming pared 1 base from V and 1 base from J, leaving 8 bases between. The CDR3 region is CASSLNRESGNTIYF. DNA of the CDR3: TGTGCCAGCAGCTTAAACAGGGAATCTGGAAACACCATATATTTT.

The V and J genes are TRBV6-5 and TRBJ1-6; 9 nucleotides line up with TRBD1. The J segment lost 7 bases and the V segment lost 6 bases, leaving 1 base of the junction unmatched. The CDR3 is 13 amino acids. The germline CDR1 and CDR2 sequences are MNHEY and SVGAGI. CDR3 bases: TGTGCCAGCAGGGGGACAGGGAATTCACCCCTCCACTTT. It codes for CASRGTGNSPLHF.

CDR3 protein: CASSLVAGDLGSNEQFF. In DNA, the CDR3 is TGCGCCAGCAGCTTGGTAGCGGGGGATCTGGGATCCAATGAGCAGTTCTTC. The chain employs TRBV5-1 and TRBJ2-1, with TRBD2 matching 9 bases. CDR3 length: 17 amino acids. Unmatched junction bases numbered 10, after V lost 0 bases and J lost 6 bases. From germline, CDR1 is SGHRS and CDR2 YFSETQ.

Points on this clone: An end of the junction differs from the germline gene, which may be a read error. The chain carries TRBV5-6 and TRBJ2-7; D call uncertain. The CDR3 has 12 residues. The germline CDR1 and CDR2 sequences are SGHDT and YYEEEE. DNA of the CDR3: TGTGCCAGCAGTTTCCGTCAAGGAGCTTGGTTGTTC. Its translation: CASSFRQGAWLF.

This clone was detected once. The chain is built from TRBV5-1 and TRBJ2-2; D may correspond to TRBD1 or TRBD2 (6 bases each). V lost 4 bases and J lost 1, with 8 bases in between. Germline-derived CDR1 and CDR2 are SGHRS and YFSETQ. This CDR3 is 14 amino acids long. In DNA form, the CDR3 reads TGCGCCAGCAGCGCGGGACAGAACACCGGGGAGCTGTTTTTT. Translating it yields CASSAGQNTGELFF.

The chain links TRBV21-1 to TRBJ1-1. TRBV21-1 is flagged as a pseudogene. The CDR3 loop spans 11 amino acids. CDR3 nucleotide sequence: TGTGCCAGCAGCAAAGGGTCCGGAGCTTTCTTT. Translating gives CASSKGSGAFF.

This chain joins TRBV19 and TRBJ2-5; D perhaps matches TRBD2 (6 bases). CDR3 length equals 14 residues. Germline CDR1 is LNHDA and CDR2 is SQIVND (reference sequence). V was cut by 5 bases and J by 3 bases, with 13 bases left in between. The CDR3 spells CASSFRGGEETQYF. CDR3 nucleotide sequence: TGTGCCAGTAGTTTCCGGGGCGGGGAAGAGACCCAGTACTTC.

The V call is TRBV5-8, the J call TRBJ2-5; possibly TRBD1 or TRBD2 for D (6 bases each). Deletions cut 1 base from V and 1 base from J, with 14 bases between. This CDR3 comprises 16 residues. Looked up from germline, CDR1 is SGHTS and CDR2 is YDEGEE. The CDR3 DNA follows: TGTGCCAGCAGCTTGTCGGGGGCTGGGTTCCAAGAGACCCAGTACTTC. It is translated as CASSLSGAGFQETQYF.

Turning to this clone: This sample also contains other DNA sequences that code for the same CDR3. This chain's CDR3 is CASSPLGQGNTDTQYF. The CDR3 DNA is TGTGCCAGCAGCCCCTTGGGACAGGGCAACACAGATACGCAGTATTTT. The chain combines TRBV7-2 with TRBJ2-3; 9 nucleotides agree with TRBD1. Germline assignment: CDR1 SGHTA and CDR2 FQGNSA. The CDR3 has 16 residues. With V trimmed by 5 bases and J by 2 bases, 8 bases remained unmatched.

This chain uses TRBV3-1 (or the pseudogene TRBV3-2) with TRBJ1-4; 9 bases align to TRBD1. J was trimmed by 7 bases and V by 4 bases; bases with no gene match: 4. Germline assignment: CDR1 LGHDT and CDR2 YNNKEL (reference sequence). The CDR3 is 14 residues long. The CDR3, as DNA: TGTGCCAGCAGCCGGGGACAGGGTGCTGAAAAACTGTTTTTT. It yields the protein CASSRGQGAEKLFF.

This chain joins TRBV19 and TRBJ1-2; D is possibly TRBD1 (6 bases). Germline CDR1 and CDR2: LNHDA and SQIVND (reference sequence). Between the trimmed V and J ends, which lost 5 bases and 3 bases, there was a span of 13 bases. The CDR3 is 14 residues long. Here the CDR3 DNA reads TGTGCCAGTAGTCCCCGGACAGAATACTATGGCTACACCTTC. The encoded protein is CASSPRTEYYGYTF. Combining the CDR3 with reference TRBV19 and TRBJ1-2 gives the whole variable domain DGGITQSPKYLFRKEGQNVTLSCEQNLNHDAMYWYRQDPGQGLRLIYYSQIVNDFQKGDIAEGYSVSREKKESFPLTVTSAQKNPTAFYLCASSPRTEYYGYTFGSGTRLTVV.

V is TRBV7-6 and J is TRBJ2-3; 8 positions match TRBD1. V shed 4 bases, J shed 2 bases, and the junction held 11 bases outside the gene matches. The CDR3 has 17 amino acids. The germline V gene has CDR1 SGHVS and CDR2 FNYEAQ. CDR3 DNA sequence: TGTGCCAGCAGCTGGGACAGACAGGGGCTAAACACAGATACGCAGTATTTT. Its translation: CASSWDRQGLNTDTQYF.

The rearrangement joins TRBV30 to TRBJ1-6; TRBD1 aligns across 10 bases. The CDR3 contains 16 residues. The junction had 5 bases not matched to a gene; V was cut back by 2 bases and J by 4 bases. The V gene's germline CDR1 is GTSNPN and CDR2 SVGIG (reference sequence). CDR3: CAWSSGQGSYNSPLHF. For the CDR3, the DNA is TGTGCCTGGAGTTCGGGACAGGGGTCTTATAATTCACCCCTCCACTTT. Full variable domain (rest looked up from reference TRBV30 and TRBJ1-6): SQTIHQWPATLVQPVGSPLSLECTVEGTSNPNLYWYRQAAGRGLQLLFYSVGIGQISSEVPQNLSASRPQDRQFILSSKKLLLSDSGFYLCAWSSGQGSYNSPLHFGNGTRLTVT.